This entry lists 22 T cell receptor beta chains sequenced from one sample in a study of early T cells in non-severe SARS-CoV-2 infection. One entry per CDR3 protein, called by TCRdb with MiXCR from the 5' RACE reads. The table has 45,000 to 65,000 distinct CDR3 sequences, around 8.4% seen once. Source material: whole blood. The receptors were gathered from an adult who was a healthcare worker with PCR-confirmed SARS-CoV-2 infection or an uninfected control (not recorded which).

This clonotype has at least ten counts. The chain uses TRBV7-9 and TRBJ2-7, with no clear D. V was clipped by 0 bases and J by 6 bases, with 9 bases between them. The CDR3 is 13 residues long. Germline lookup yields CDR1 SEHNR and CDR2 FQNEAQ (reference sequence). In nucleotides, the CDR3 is TGTGCCAGCAGCTTAGCGCAAGACGCCGAGCAGTACTTC. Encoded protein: CASSLAQDAEQYF.

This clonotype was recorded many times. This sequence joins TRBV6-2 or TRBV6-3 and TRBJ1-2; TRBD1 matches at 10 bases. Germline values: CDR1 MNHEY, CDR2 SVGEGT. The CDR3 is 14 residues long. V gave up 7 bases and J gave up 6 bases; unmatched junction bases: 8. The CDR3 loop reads CASINGGQGHGYTF. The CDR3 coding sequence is TGTGCCAGCATCAACGGGGGACAGGGGCATGGCTACACCTTC.

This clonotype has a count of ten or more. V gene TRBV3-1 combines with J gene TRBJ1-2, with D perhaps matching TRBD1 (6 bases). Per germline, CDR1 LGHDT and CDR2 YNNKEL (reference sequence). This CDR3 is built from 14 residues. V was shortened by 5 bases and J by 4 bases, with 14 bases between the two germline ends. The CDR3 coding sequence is TGTGCCAGCAGCGCAGGACAGAGTAGCTATGGCTACACCTTC. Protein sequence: CASSAGQSSYGYTF.

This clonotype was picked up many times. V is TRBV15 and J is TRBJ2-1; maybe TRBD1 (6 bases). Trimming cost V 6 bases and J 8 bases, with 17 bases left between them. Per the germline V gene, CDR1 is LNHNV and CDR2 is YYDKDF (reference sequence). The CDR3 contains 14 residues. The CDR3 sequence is CATSNGRGPYEQFF. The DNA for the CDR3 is TGTGCCACCAGTAACGGCAGGGGACCATATGAGCAGTTCTTC.

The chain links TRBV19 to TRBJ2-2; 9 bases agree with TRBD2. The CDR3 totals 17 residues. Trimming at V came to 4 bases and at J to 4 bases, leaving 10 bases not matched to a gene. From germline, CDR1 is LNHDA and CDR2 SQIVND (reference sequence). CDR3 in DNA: TGTGCCAGTAGTACCGGGACTAGCAGGGGGGTCACCGGGGAGCTGTTTTTT. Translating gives CASSTGTSRGVTGELFF. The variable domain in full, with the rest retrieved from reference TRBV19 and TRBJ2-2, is DGGITQSPKYLFRKEGQNVTLSCEQNLNHDAMYWYRQDPGQGLRLIYYSQIVNDFQKGDIAEGYSVSREKKESFPLTVTSAQKNPTAFYLCASSTGTSRGVTGELFFGEGSRLTVL.

The CDR3 DNA follows: TGCAGTGCTCAACCGCCGGGGGGCAATGAGCAGTTCTTC. This encodes CSAQPPGGNEQFF. The V call is TRBV20-1, the J call TRBJ2-1; 7 positions agree with TRBD2. The junction had 7 bases not matched to a gene; V was cut back by 5 bases and J by 6 bases. CDR1 and CDR2 from the germline V gene are DFQATT and SNEGSKA (reference sequence). The CDR3 has 13 residues.

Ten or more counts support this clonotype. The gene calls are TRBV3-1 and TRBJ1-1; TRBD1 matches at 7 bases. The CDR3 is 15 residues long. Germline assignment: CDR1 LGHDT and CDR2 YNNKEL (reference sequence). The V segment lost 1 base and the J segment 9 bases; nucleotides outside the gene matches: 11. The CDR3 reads CASSQVPQGGTQAFF. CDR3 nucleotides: TGTGCCAGCAGCCAAGTCCCGCAGGGGGGAACCCAAGCTTTCTTT.

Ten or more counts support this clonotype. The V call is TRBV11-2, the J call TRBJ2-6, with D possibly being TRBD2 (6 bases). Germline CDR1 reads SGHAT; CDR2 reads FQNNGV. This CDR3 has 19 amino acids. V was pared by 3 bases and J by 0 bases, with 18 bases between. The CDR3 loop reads CASSLGSRGLYSGANVLTF. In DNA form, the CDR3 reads TGTGCCAGCAGCTTGGGGAGTCGGGGGTTGTACTCTGGGGCCAACGTCCTGACTTTC. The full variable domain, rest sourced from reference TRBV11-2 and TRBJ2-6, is EAGVAQSPRYKIIEKRQSVAFWCNPISGHATLYWYQQILGQGPKLLIQFQNNGVVDDSQLPKDRFSAERLKGVDSTLKIQPAKLEDSAVYLCASSLGSRGLYSGANVLTFGAGSRLTVL.

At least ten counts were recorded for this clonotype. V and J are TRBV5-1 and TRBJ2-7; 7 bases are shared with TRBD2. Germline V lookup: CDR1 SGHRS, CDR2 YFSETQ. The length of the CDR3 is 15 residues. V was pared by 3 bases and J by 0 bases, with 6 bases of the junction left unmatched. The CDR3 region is CASSSLAGSSYEQYF. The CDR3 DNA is TGCGCCAGCAGCTCATTAGCGGGTAGCTCCTACGAGCAGTACTTC.

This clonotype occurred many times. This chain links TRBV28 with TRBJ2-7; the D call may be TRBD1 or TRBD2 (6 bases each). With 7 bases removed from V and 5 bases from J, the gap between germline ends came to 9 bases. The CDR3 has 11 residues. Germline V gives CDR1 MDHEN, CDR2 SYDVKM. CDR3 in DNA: TGTGCCAGCAACAGGGAGGACGAGCAGTACTTC. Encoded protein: CASNREDEQYF.

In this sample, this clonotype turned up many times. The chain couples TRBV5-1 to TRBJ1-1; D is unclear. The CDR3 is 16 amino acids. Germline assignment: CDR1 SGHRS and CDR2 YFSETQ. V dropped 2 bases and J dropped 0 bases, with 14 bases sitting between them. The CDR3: CASSLEGRKMNTEAFF. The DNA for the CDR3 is TGCGCCAGCAGCTTAGAGGGAAGGAAAATGAACACTGAAGCTTTCTTT.

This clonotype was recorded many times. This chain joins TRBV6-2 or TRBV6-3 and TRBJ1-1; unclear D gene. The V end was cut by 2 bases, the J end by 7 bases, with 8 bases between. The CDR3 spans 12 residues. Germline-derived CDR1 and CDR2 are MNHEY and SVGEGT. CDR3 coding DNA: TGTGCCAGCAGTTACGAGGGCCTTGAAGCTTTCTTT. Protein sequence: CASSYEGLEAFF.

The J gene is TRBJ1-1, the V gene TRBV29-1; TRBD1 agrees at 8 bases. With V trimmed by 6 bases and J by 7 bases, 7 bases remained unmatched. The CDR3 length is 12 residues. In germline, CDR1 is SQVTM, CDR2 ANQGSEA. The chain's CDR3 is CSVVQGASEAFF. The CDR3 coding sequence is TGCAGCGTGGTCCAGGGGGCTAGTGAAGCTTTCTTT.

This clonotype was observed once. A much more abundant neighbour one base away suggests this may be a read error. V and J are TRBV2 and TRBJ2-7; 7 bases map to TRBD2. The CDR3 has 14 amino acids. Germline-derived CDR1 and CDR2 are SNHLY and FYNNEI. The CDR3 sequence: CASGLGGNSHEQYF. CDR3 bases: TGTGCCAGCGGTTTGGGAGGGAACTCCCACGAGCAGTACTTC.

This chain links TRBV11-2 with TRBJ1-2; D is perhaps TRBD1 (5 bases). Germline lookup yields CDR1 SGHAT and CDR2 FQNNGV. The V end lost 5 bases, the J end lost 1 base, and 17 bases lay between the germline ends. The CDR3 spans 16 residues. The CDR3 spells CASSPIQRGRNYGYTF. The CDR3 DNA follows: TGTGCCAGCAGCCCCATTCAAAGGGGCCGTAACTATGGCTACACCTTC.

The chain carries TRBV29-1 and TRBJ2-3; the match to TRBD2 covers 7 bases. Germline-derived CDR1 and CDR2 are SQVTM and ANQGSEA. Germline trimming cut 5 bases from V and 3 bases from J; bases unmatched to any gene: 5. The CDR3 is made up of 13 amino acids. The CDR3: CSVSAGETDTQYF. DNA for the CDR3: TGCAGCGTTTCCGCGGGAGAAACAGATACGCAGTATTTT.

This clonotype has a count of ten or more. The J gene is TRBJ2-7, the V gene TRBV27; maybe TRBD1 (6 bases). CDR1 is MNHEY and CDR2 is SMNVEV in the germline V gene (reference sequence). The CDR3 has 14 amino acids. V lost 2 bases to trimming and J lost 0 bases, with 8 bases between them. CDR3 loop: CASSLRQDSYEQYF. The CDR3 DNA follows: TGTGCCAGCAGTTTACGACAGGACTCCTACGAGCAGTACTTC.

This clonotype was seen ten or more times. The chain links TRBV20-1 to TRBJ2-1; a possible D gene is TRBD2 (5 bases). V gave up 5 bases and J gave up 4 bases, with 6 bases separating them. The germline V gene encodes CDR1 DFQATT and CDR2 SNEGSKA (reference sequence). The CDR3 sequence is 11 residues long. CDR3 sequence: CSASGYNEQFF. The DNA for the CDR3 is TGCAGTGCTTCGGGATACAATGAGCAGTTCTTC.

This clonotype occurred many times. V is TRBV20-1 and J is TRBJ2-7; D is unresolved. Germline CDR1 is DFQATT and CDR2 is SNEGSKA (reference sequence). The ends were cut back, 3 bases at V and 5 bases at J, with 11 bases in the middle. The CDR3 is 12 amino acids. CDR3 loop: CSARDGRNEQYF. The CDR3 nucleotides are TGCAGTGCTAGGGACGGGCGGAACGAGCAGTACTTC.

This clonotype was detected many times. As DNA, the CDR3 is TGCAGTGCTAGAGGGATCACCTACAATGAGCAGTTCTTC. It translates to CSARGITYNEQFF. V and J are TRBV20-1 and TRBJ2-1; no firm D call. This CDR3 is built from 13 residues. Trimming stripped 1 base from V and 2 bases from J, with 6 bases between. Per germline, CDR1 DFQATT and CDR2 SNEGSKA (reference sequence).

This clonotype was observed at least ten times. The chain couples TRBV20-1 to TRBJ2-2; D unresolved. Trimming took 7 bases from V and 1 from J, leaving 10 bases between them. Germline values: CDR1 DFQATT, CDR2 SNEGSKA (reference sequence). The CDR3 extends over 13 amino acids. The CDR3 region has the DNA TGCAGTGTAGGTCCATTGAACACCGGGGAGCTGTTTTTT. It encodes CSVGPLNTGELFF.

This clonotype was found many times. This chain's CDR3 is CASSLQQGNTEAFF. The DNA of the CDR3 is TGTGCCAGCTCACTTCAACAGGGGAACACTGAAGCTTTCTTT. The chain has TRBV18 and TRBJ1-1; tentatively, D is TRBD1 (6 bases). There are 14 residues in the CDR3. Trimming removed 4 bases at V and 1 base at J, with 10 bases between. The germline V gene has CDR1 KGHSH and CDR2 LQKENI.